The 21 T cell receptor beta chains listed next were all sequenced from one sample in a study of blood T cell repertoires in COVID-19. The data were produced by immunoSEQ multiplex PCR, yet TCRdb's version contains in-frame clones alone and is incomplete. The sample lists 100,000 to 150,000 clones; about 80% were seen once. What was sequenced was peripheral blood. These receptors originate from a woman aged 60-70 years with acute or convalescent COVID-19.

The chain links TRBV28 to TRBJ2-7; D gene unclear. Trimming stripped 7 bases from V and 2 bases from J, with 12 bases between. Germline V gene lookup returns CDR1 MDHEN and CDR2 SYDVKM. The CDR3 runs to 13 residues. The CDR3 protein is CASMTGSPYEQYF. CDR3 nucleotides: TGTGCCAGCATGACCGGTAGCCCCTACGAGCAGTACTTC.

In this sample, this clone turned up a few times. This rearrangement joins TRBV29-1 to TRBJ1-1; tentative D call: TRBD1 (5 bases). This CDR3 spans 12 amino acids. Germline CDR1 and CDR2: SQVTM and ANQGSEA. V gave up 7 bases and J gave up 3 bases, with 12 bases separating them. CDR3 DNA: TGCAGCGGCACGACAGCGTACACTGAAGCTTTCTTT. Its protein is CSGTTAYTEAFF.

This rearrangement joins TRBV27 to TRBJ1-1; D unclear. Germline V CDR1 and CDR2: MNHEY, SMNVEV (reference sequence). The CDR3 has 14 amino acids. V was pared by 5 bases and J by 7 bases, with 17 bases between. CDR3 in DNA: TGTGCCAGCAGTAAACAAACAGCAGGCTTTGAAGCTTTCTTT. Translation: CASSKQTAGFEAFF.

The rearrangement links TRBV18 to TRBJ1-2; D gene unclear. From germline, CDR1 is KGHSH and CDR2 LQKENI. CDR3 length: 12 amino acids. Trimming stripped 3 bases from V and 5 bases from J, with 7 bases between. CDR3 in DNA: TGTGCCAGCTCACCTCAGAAATATGGCTACACCTTC. Translated: CASSPQKYGYTF.

V and J are TRBV6-5 and TRBJ1-1; D is perhaps TRBD1 (5 bases). The CDR3 sequence is 14 residues long. Germline CDR1 and CDR2: MNHEY and SVGAGI. V was trimmed by 2 bases and J by 1 base, leaving 8 bases between them. The CDR3 nucleotides read TGTGCCAGCAGTTACGCCAGGGCGAACACTGAAGCTTTCTTT. Amino acids: CASSYARANTEAFF.

This clone appeared a few times. The gene calls are TRBV11-2 and TRBJ1-1; 7 positions match TRBD1. The ends lost 5 bases at V and 8 bases at J; junction bases unmatched: 8. CDR1 and CDR2 (germline): SGHAT, FQNNGV. This CDR3 contains 13 residues. The CDR3 spells CASSHRDRNEAFF. The CDR3, as DNA: TGTGCCAGCAGCCACCGGGACAGAAACGAAGCTTTCTTT.

The CDR3, as DNA: TGTGCCAGCAGTTACTCGAGGGTTAGCTACACCTTC. Encoded protein: CASSYSRVSYTF. This sequence joins TRBV6-5 and TRBJ1-2; D gene ambiguous. Trimming took off 0 bases at V and 9 bases at J, with 8 bases between the two ends. This CDR3 is 12 amino acids long. Germline V gene lookup returns CDR1 MNHEY and CDR2 SVGAGI.

This clone was picked up many times. The CDR3 region is CASSSTGNPPETQYF. CDR3 DNA sequence: TGTGCCAGCAGCTCCACAGGGAACCCCCCAGAGACCCAGTACTTC. The chain recombines TRBV5-4 with TRBJ2-5, with D possibly matching TRBD1 (6 bases). Per the germline V gene, CDR1 is SGHNT and CDR2 is YYREEE (reference sequence). The CDR3 is 15 amino acids. Trimming took 3 bases from V and 4 from J, leaving 16 bases between them.

This clone was counted once. The chain links TRBV5-4 to TRBJ1-1; D is ambiguous. The CDR3 is made up of 14 amino acids. V was shortened by 3 bases and J by 3 bases, with 12 bases between the two germline ends. Germline values: CDR1 SGHNT, CDR2 YYREEE (reference sequence). The CDR3 sequence: CASSWKGAYTEAFF. The DNA of the CDR3 is TGTGCCAGCAGCTGGAAGGGAGCCTACACTGAAGCTTTCTTT.

The V gene is TRBV10-1, the J gene TRBJ1-1; 9 bases map to TRBD1. Trimming removed 4 bases from V and 4 bases from J; junction bases left unmatched: 1. CDR3 length: 13 amino acids. Germline CDR1 and CDR2: WNHNN and SYGVQD (reference sequence). CDR3 in amino acids: CASSGQGGTEAFF. The CDR3 DNA is TGCGCCAGCAGTGGACAGGGGGGCACTGAAGCTTTCTTT.

The gene calls are TRBV12-5 and TRBJ1-5; 7 bases agree with TRBD1. J lost 6 bases, V lost 5 bases, and 7 bases had no gene match. Germline loops: CDR1 LGHNT, CDR2 FRNRAP. The CDR3 spans 14 residues. CDR3 nucleotide sequence: TGTGCTAGTGGTCCGACAACAGGGGTTCAGCCCCAGCATTTT. Translated: CASGPTTGVQPQHF.

This chain uses TRBV6-6 with TRBJ2-7; perhaps TRBD1 as D (6 bases). CDR1 MNHNY and CDR2 SVGAGI come from the germline V gene (reference sequence). Trimming pared 0 bases from V and 7 bases from J, leaving 16 bases between. CDR3 length: 15 residues. The CDR3 protein is CASSYSGTPTREQYV. CDR3 coding DNA: TGTGCCAGCAGTTACTCCGGGACACCCACTCGGGAGCAGTACGTC.

The CDR3 bases are TGTGCCAGCAGCTTTCGACAGGGGAGGAATGTGGGCTCCTCCTACGAGCAGTACTTC. It codes for CASSFRQGRNVGSSYEQYF. The V and J genes are TRBV7-9 and TRBJ2-7; 8 bases agree with TRBD1. The CDR3 contains 19 residues. J was trimmed by 0 bases and V by 3 bases; bases with no gene match: 16. CDR1 and CDR2 from the germline V gene are SEHNR and FQNEAQ (reference sequence). Drawing the rest from reference TRBV7-9 and TRBJ2-7, the complete variable domain is DTGVSQNPRHKITKRGQNVTFRCDPISEHNRLYWYRQTLGQGPEFLTYFQNEAQLEKSRLLSDRFSAERPKGSFSTLEIQRTEQGDSAMYLCASSFRQGRNVGSSYEQYFGPGTRLTVT.

The chain couples TRBV10-2 to TRBJ1-1; tentative D call: TRBD1 (5 bases). The CDR3 is 14 amino acids. Germline CDR1 reads WSHSY; CDR2 reads SAAADI. V lost 6 bases, J lost 0 bases, and 11 bases lay in between. CDR3 bases: TGCGCCAGCAGGAAGCGGGGGATGAACACTGAAGCTTTCTTT. Translated, it gives CASRKRGMNTEAFF.

This chain connects TRBV5-1 to TRBJ2-2; D possibly corresponds to TRBD1 (6 bases). Germline V gives CDR1 SGHRS, CDR2 YFSETQ. This CDR3 has 16 amino acids. Trimming removed 0 bases from V and 4 bases from J, with 13 bases in between. CDR3 DNA: TGCGCCAGCAGCTTGGAGCAGGGGCTAGCCACCGGGGAGCTGTTTTTT. It encodes CASSLEQGLATGELFF.

The chain joins TRBV7-2 to TRBJ2-7, with a tentative D call TRBD1 (5 bases). The CDR3 totals 14 residues. Trimming removed 1 base at V and 1 base at J, with 8 bases between. Germline CDR1 reads SGHTA; CDR2 reads FQGNSA. The CDR3 spells CASSLGTQSYEQYV. The CDR3 DNA follows: TGTGCCAGCAGCTTAGGGACACAGTCCTACGAGCAGTACGTC.

V and J are TRBV6-1 and TRBJ1-5; a possible D gene is TRBD1 (5 bases). The CDR3 loop spans 16 amino acids. Germline CDR1 is MNHNS and CDR2 is SASEGT. The germline V and J ends were trimmed by 2 bases and 6 bases, with 17 bases remaining between them. DNA of the CDR3: TGTGCCAGCAGTGAAAGTGTGTGGCAGGGCCCTCAGCCCCAGCATTTT. This encodes CASSESVWQGPQPQHF.

J is TRBJ2-2 and V is TRBV19; possible D gene TRBD2, 6 bases. Per the germline V gene, CDR1 is LNHDA and CDR2 is SQIVND (reference sequence). There are 13 residues in the CDR3. Trimming stripped 6 bases from V and 6 bases from J, with 11 bases between. CDR3 nucleotide sequence: TGTGCCAGTAGGGGGAGGAGCGCCGGGGAGCTGTTTTTT. It encodes CASRGRSAGELFF.

The chain has TRBV6-5 and TRBJ2-1, with a possible D match to TRBD2 (7 bases). V was shortened by 11 bases and J by 0 bases, with 17 bases between the two germline ends. The germline CDR1 and CDR2 sequences are MNHEY and SVGAGI. This CDR3 is 15 amino acids long. For the CDR3, the DNA is TGTGCCGCCAAGGCGGGGGCCGACTCCTACAATGAGCAGTTCTTC. The encoded protein is CAAKAGADSYNEQFF.

J is TRBJ1-5 and V is TRBV18; possibly TRBD1 for D (5 bases). The CDR3 sequence is 14 residues long. Between the trimmed V and J ends, which lost 1 base and 3 bases, there was a span of 7 bases. The V gene's germline CDR1 is KGHSH and CDR2 LQKENI. The CDR3 region has the DNA TGTGCCAGCTCACCACGACAGATCAATCAGCCCCAGCATTTT. Translated: CASSPRQINQPQHF.

The rearrangement links TRBV2 to TRBJ2-1; D not certain. Trimming took off 4 bases at V and 0 bases at J, with 22 bases between the two ends. The CDR3 runs to 19 residues. In germline, CDR1 is SNHLY, CDR2 FYNNEI. The CDR3 region has the DNA TGTGCCAGCAGTGTCTCTGAACAGAAAATGTTCGCCTCCTACAATGAGCAGTTCTTC. Its protein is CASSVSEQKMFASYNEQFF.